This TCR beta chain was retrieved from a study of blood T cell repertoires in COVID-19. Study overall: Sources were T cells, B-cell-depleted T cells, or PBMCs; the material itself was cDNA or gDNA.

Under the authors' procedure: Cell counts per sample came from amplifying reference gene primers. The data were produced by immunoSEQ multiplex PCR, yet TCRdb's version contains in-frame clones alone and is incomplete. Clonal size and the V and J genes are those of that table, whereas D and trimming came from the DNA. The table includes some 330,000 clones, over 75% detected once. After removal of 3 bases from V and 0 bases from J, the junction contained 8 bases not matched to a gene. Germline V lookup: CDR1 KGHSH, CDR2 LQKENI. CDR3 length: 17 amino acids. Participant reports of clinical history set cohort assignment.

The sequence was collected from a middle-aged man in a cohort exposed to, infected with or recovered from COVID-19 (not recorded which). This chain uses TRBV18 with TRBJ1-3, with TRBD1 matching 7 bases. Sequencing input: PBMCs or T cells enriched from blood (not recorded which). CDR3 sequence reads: CASSPQMTGNSGNTIYF. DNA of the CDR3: TGTGCCAGCTCACCCCAAATGACAGGGAACTCTGGAAACACCATATATTTT.